This T cell receptor beta chain was profiled in a study of blood T cells in healthy people across ages. This CDR3 is built from 18 residues. The V segment lost 7 bases and the J segment 4 bases; nucleotides outside the gene matches: 19. CDR1 and CDR2 (germline): MGHDK, SYGVNS. Donors were systemically healthy Caucasian individuals from Russia aged roughly 6 to 95 years. Sample-barcoded 5' priming and a J-beta primer mix drove a second PCR of 7 to 11 cycles. TCRdb processed the 5' RACE reads anew with MiXCR; each CDR3 protein has one entry. The repertoire holds 1,300,000 or so distinct CDR3 sequences, with almost 60% as singletons. There are a few counts of this clonotype.

Sequenced: blood. The rearrangement links TRBV25-1 to TRBJ1-2, with TRBD1 matching 9 bases. This sequence was found in a man younger than 35 in good health. This CDR3 is CASTTREDTGGSFYGYTF. Written as DNA, the CDR3 is TGTGCCAGCACTACAAGGGAGGACACAGGGGGCAGTTTCTATGGCTACACCTTC.